The present T cell receptor (beta chain) was sequenced within a study of blood T cell repertoires in COVID-19. About the study: Sources were T cells, B-cell-depleted T cells, or PBMCs; the material itself was cDNA or gDNA.

Measured with immunoSEQ multiplex PCR; TCRdb has only the in-frame clones, and not every one. The repertoire holds some 120,000 clones, with around 83% as singletons. Trimming took 1 base from V and 4 from J, leaving 16 bases between them. CDR3 length: 16 residues. The germline CDR1 and CDR2 sequences are SGHTA and FQGNSA. This sequence was found in an older man with active or convalescent COVID-19. The sample comprised peripheral blood. The V call is TRBV7-2, the J call TRBJ1-2, with D perhaps TRBD1 (6 bases). The CDR3 nucleotides are TGTGCCAGCAGCTTAGGGCCTACGGGACAAGGCTATGGCTACACCTTC. Protein sequence: CASSLGPTGQGYGYTF.